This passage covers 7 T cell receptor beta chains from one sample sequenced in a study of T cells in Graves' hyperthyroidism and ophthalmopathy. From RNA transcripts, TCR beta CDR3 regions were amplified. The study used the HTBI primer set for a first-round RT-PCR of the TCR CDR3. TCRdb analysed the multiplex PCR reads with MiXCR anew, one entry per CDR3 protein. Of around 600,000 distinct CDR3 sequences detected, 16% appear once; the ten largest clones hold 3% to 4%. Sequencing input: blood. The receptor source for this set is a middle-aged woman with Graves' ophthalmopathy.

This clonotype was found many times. CDR3 protein: CASRPQGAFEDTQYF. The CDR3 nucleotides read TGTGCCAGCAGACCCCAGGGGGCATTCGAAGATACGCAGTATTTT. V usage is TRBV6-1 and J usage is TRBJ2-3; 8 positions agree with TRBD1. This CDR3 has 15 residues. V lost 6 bases to trimming and J lost 5 bases; unmatched junction nucleotides: 10. Per germline, CDR1 MNHNS and CDR2 SASEGT.

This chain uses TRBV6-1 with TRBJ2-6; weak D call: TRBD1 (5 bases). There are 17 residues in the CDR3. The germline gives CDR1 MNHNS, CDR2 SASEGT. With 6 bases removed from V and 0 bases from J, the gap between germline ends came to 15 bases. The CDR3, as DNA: TGTGCCAGCAGGCTTCAAGGGGTCAGCTCTGGGGCCAACGTCCTGACTTTC. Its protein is CASRLQGVSSGANVLTF.

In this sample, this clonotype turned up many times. The CDR3, as DNA: TGTGCCAGCAGCCTTCAACCCCCAAAGGCAGATACGCAGTATTTT. This gives the protein CASSLQPPKADTQYF. The chain is built from TRBV3-1 and TRBJ2-3; D not certain. CDR3 size: 15 residues. Trimming pared 4 bases from V and 4 bases from J, leaving 15 bases between. The germline CDR1 and CDR2 sequences are LGHDT and YNNKEL (reference sequence).

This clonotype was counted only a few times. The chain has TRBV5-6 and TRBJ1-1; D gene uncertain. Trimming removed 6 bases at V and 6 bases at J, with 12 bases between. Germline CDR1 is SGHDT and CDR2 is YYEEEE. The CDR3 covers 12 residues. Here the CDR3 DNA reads TGTGCCAGCAACCGCGGACTGGCTGAAGCTTTCTTT. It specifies CASNRGLAEAFF.

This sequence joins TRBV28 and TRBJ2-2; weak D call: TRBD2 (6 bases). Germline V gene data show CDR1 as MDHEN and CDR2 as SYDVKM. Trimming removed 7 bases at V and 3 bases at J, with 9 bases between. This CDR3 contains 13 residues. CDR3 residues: CASTGTYTGELFF. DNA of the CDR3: TGTGCCAGCACCGGGACTTACACCGGGGAGCTGTTTTTT. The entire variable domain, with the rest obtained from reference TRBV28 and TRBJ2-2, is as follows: DVKVTQSSRYLVKRTGEKVFLECVQDMDHENMFWYRQDPGLGLRLIYFSYDVKMKEKGDIPEGYSVSREKKERFSLILESASTNQTSMYLCASTGTYTGELFFGEGSRLTVL.

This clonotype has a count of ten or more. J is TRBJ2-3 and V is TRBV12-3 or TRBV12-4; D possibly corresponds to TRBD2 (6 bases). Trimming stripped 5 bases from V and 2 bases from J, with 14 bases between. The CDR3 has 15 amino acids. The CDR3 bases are TGTGCCAGCAGTCCGGGACTGCTGAACACAGATACGCAGTATTTT. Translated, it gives CASSPGLLNTDTQYF.

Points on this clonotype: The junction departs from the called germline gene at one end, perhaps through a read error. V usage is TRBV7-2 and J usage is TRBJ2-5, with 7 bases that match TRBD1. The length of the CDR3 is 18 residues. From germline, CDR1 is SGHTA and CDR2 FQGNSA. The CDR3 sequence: CASSRTKTGTVLQETQYF. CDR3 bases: TGCGCCAGCAGCCGAACTAAGACCGGGACAGTCCTCCAAGAGACCCAGTACTTC.